The rows below give T cell receptor beta chains drawn from one sample of a study of a mutant IDH1 vaccine in newly diagnosed glioma. These receptors have no known antigen. Sequencing was performed with immunoSEQ multiplex PCR; in TCRdb, only in-frame clones are kept and a portion is missing. The sample includes tens of thousands of clones, about 87% of them seen just once. The sequenced sample was PBMCs, obtained from a glioma patient whose treatment included an IDH1 peptide vaccine. Receptors were obtained from a man aged 18 to 29 with glioma. Each CDR3 is given with its conserved first and last residue. Each record gives: J gene, V gene, CDR3 length, D gene, clone size, CDR3 DNA, CDR3 protein. D genes are given only for firm matches. A row's size may be missing; if present it is once, few, many or a size class.

j_call: TRBJ2-1
v_call: TRBV7-2
cdr3_length: 15
d_call: TRBD2
clone_size: .
cdr3_nt: TGTGCCAGCAGCTTAAGCTGGGGGGGATACAATGAGCAGTTCTTC
cdr3_aa: CASSLSWGGYNEQFF

j_call: TRBJ2-5
v_call: TRBV9
cdr3_length: 13
d_call: .
clone_size: .
cdr3_nt: TGTGCCAGCAGCGTGGGGACGGAAGAGACCCAGTACTTC
cdr3_aa: CASSVGTEETQYF

j_call: TRBJ2-1
v_call: TRBV25-1
cdr3_length: 14
d_call: TRBD1
clone_size: .
cdr3_nt: TGTGCCAGCAGCGAGGGACAGGGGCGCAATGAGCAGTTCTTC
cdr3_aa: CASSEGQGRNEQFF

j_call: TRBJ1-1
v_call: TRBV18
cdr3_length: 13
d_call: .
clone_size: .
cdr3_nt: TGTGCCAGCTCACCGGGCATGAACACTGAAGCTTTCTTT
cdr3_aa: CASSPGMNTEAFF

j_call: TRBJ1-1
v_call: TRBV7-6
cdr3_length: 15
d_call: .
clone_size: .
cdr3_nt: TGTGCCAGCAGCTTAGCTCTGGGGTCTAGCACTGAAGCTTTCTTT
cdr3_aa: CASSLALGSSTEAFF

j_call: TRBJ2-7
v_call: TRBV6-5
cdr3_length: 14
d_call: TRBD2
clone_size: .
cdr3_nt: TGTGCCAGCAGTTACCTAGCGGGGGCCTACGAGCAGTACTTC
cdr3_aa: CASSYLAGAYEQYF

j_call: TRBJ2-1
v_call: TRBV19
cdr3_length: 14
d_call: .
clone_size: .
cdr3_nt: TGTGCCAGTAGTATCTTAGCGGCTTACAATGAGCAGTTCTTC
cdr3_aa: CASSILAAYNEQFF

j_call: TRBJ1-5
v_call: TRBV30
cdr3_length: 13
d_call: .
clone_size: .
cdr3_nt: TGTGCCTGGAGTCCCCCGTCTCGGACGCCCCAGCATTTT
cdr3_aa: CAWSPPSRTPQHF

j_call: TRBJ1-1
v_call: TRBV29-1
cdr3_length: 12
d_call: .
clone_size: few
cdr3_nt: TGCAGCGTCCTCGGCGAAAACACTGAAGCTTTCTTT
cdr3_aa: CSVLGENTEAFF

j_call: TRBJ2-3
v_call: TRBV7-2
cdr3_length: 14
d_call: .
clone_size: .
cdr3_nt: TGTGCCAGCAGCCTCGGACAGCACACAGATACGCAGTATTTT
cdr3_aa: CASSLGQHTDTQYF

j_call: TRBJ1-5
v_call: TRBV19
cdr3_length: 18
d_call: TRBD1
clone_size: .
cdr3_nt: TGTGCCAGTAGCCCGGACAGGGTCCCCCTATATAGCAATCAGCCCCAGCATTTT
cdr3_aa: CASSPDRVPLYSNQPQHF

j_call: TRBJ2-3
v_call: TRBV30
cdr3_length: 13
d_call: .
clone_size: .
cdr3_nt: TGTGCCTGGAGTGTATGGCTCACAGATACGCAGTATTTT
cdr3_aa: CAWSVWLTDTQYF

j_call: TRBJ1-2
v_call: TRBV5-1
cdr3_length: 15
d_call: TRBD1
clone_size: .
cdr3_nt: TGCGCCAGCAGCTGGACTCCACAGGGGGAGAGTGGCTACACCTTC
cdr3_aa: CASSWTPQGESGYTF

j_call: TRBJ1-4
v_call: TRBV7-2
cdr3_length: 14
d_call: .
clone_size: .
cdr3_nt: TGTGCCAGCAGCTTATTCTTTCCGAATGAAAAACTGTTTTTT
cdr3_aa: CASSLFFPNEKLFF

j_call: TRBJ2-3
v_call: TRBV11-2
cdr3_length: 13
d_call: TRBD2
clone_size: .
cdr3_nt: TGTGCCAGCAGCGAAGCGGGGGCAGATACGCAGTATTTT
cdr3_aa: CASSEAGADTQYF

j_call: TRBJ1-2
v_call: TRBV4-1
cdr3_length: 15
d_call: TRBD1
clone_size: .
cdr3_nt: TGCGCCAGCAGCCAAGAGGACGGGACAGTACTCGGCTACACCTTC
cdr3_aa: CASSQEDGTVLGYTF

j_call: TRBJ1-2
v_call: TRBV7-2
cdr3_length: 12
d_call: .
clone_size: .
cdr3_nt: TGTGCCAGCAGCTTAGCGGGGCCAGGGGTAACCTTC
cdr3_aa: CASSLAGPGVTF

j_call: TRBJ2-2
v_call: TRBV4-3
cdr3_length: 16
d_call: TRBD2
clone_size: once
cdr3_nt: TGCGCCAGCAGCCAAGGGGAGGGGACGAACACCGGGGAGCTGTTTTTT
cdr3_aa: CASSQGEGTNTGELFF

j_call: TRBJ1-1
v_call: TRBV27
cdr3_length: 13
d_call: .
clone_size: .
cdr3_nt: TGTGCCAGCAGTTTAGGTTACAGGTCTGAAGCTTTCTTT
cdr3_aa: CASSLGYRSEAFF

j_call: TRBJ1-2
v_call: TRBV2
cdr3_length: 13
d_call: TRBD1
clone_size: .
cdr3_nt: TGTGCCGGGGGGACAGGGGGGAACTATGGCTACACCTTC
cdr3_aa: CAGGTGGNYGYTF

j_call: TRBJ2-7
v_call: TRBV7-2
cdr3_length: 14
d_call: .
clone_size: .
cdr3_nt: TGTGCCAGCAGCTTAGCGCTTAGGAACGGCGAGCAGTACTTC
cdr3_aa: CASSLALRNGEQYF

j_call: TRBJ2-3
v_call: TRBV5-6
cdr3_length: 15
d_call: .
clone_size: .
cdr3_nt: TGTGCCAGCAGCTTGGTGGGACCGGACACAGATACGCAGTATTTT
cdr3_aa: CASSLVGPDTDTQYF

j_call: TRBJ2-2
v_call: TRBV5-6
cdr3_length: 14
d_call: .
clone_size: .
cdr3_nt: TGTGCCAGCAGCTTGGTTCGAGGCCAGACGAAGCTGTTTTTT
cdr3_aa: CASSLVRGQTKLFF

j_call: TRBJ1-1
v_call: TRBV6-5
cdr3_length: 14
d_call: TRBD1
clone_size: .
cdr3_nt: TGTGCCAGCAGTTGGGGACAGGGGGCGGCTGAAGCTTTCTTT
cdr3_aa: CASSWGQGAAEAFF

j_call: TRBJ2-7
v_call: TRBV18
cdr3_length: 11
d_call: .
clone_size: .
cdr3_nt: TGTGCCAGCTCATCAGCCTACGAGCAGTACTTC
cdr3_aa: CASSSAYEQYF

j_call: TRBJ2-7
v_call: TRBV21-1
cdr3_length: 17
d_call: .
clone_size: .
cdr3_nt: TGTGCCAGCCGGTATGGGGGGAAGCGGCCCAGCTCCTACGAGCAGTACTTC
cdr3_aa: CASRYGGKRPSSYEQYF

j_call: TRBJ2-6
v_call: TRBV18
cdr3_length: 17
d_call: .
clone_size: .
cdr3_nt: TGTGCCAGCTCACCATTTTTAACTTTCTCTGGGGCCAACGTCCTGACTTTC
cdr3_aa: CASSPFLTFSGANVLTF

j_call: TRBJ1-3
v_call: TRBV19
cdr3_length: 15
d_call: TRBD1
clone_size: .
cdr3_nt: TGTGCCAGTAGTGGGGACAGCGTCTCAGGAAACACCATATATTTT
cdr3_aa: CASSGDSVSGNTIYF

j_call: TRBJ1-2
v_call: TRBV7-9
cdr3_length: 15
d_call: .
clone_size: .
cdr3_nt: TGTGCCAGCAGCTTAGTGACGGACGCAATCTATGGCTACACCTTC
cdr3_aa: CASSLVTDAIYGYTF

j_call: TRBJ2-5
v_call: TRBV6-1
cdr3_length: 13
d_call: TRBD1
clone_size: .
cdr3_nt: TGTGCCAGCAGGGATACAGGGGAGGAGACCCAGTACTTC
cdr3_aa: CASRDTGEETQYF

j_call: TRBJ2-1
v_call: TRBV7-2
cdr3_length: 15
d_call: .
clone_size: few
cdr3_nt: TGTGCCAGCAGCTTATCCCCAGGCACCTACAATGAGCAGTTCTTC
cdr3_aa: CASSLSPGTYNEQFF

j_call: TRBJ1-2
v_call: TRBV5-1
cdr3_length: 15
d_call: .
clone_size: .
cdr3_nt: TGCGCCAGCAGCTTGGTGGGACTATCTAACTATGGCTACACCTTC
cdr3_aa: CASSLVGLSNYGYTF

j_call: TRBJ2-7
v_call: TRBV5-1
cdr3_length: 16
d_call: TRBD1
clone_size: .
cdr3_nt: TGCGCCAGCAGCTTGGGATACGGACAGGTCTCCTACGAGCAGTACTTC
cdr3_aa: CASSLGYGQVSYEQYF

j_call: TRBJ2-6
v_call: TRBV6-6
cdr3_length: 16
d_call: .
clone_size: .
cdr3_nt: TGTGCCAGCAGTTATTCTAGCTATCCTGGGGCCAACGTCCTGACTTTC
cdr3_aa: CASSYSSYPGANVLTF

j_call: TRBJ2-3
v_call: TRBV7-9
cdr3_length: 11
d_call: TRBD2
clone_size: .
cdr3_nt: TGTACGGGGGGGAGCACAGATACGCAGTATTTT
cdr3_aa: CTGGSTDTQYF

j_call: TRBJ1-3
v_call: TRBV11-2
cdr3_length: 16
d_call: .
clone_size: .
cdr3_nt: TGTGCCAGCAGCTTAGATCGGGCAGCAGCTGGAAACACCATATATTTT
cdr3_aa: CASSLDRAAAGNTIYF

j_call: TRBJ2-7
v_call: TRBV4-3
cdr3_length: 16
d_call: .
clone_size: .
cdr3_nt: TGCGCCAGCAGCCAAGATAGCTCAGGGAGCTCCTACGAGCAGTACTTC
cdr3_aa: CASSQDSSGSSYEQYF

j_call: TRBJ2-7
v_call: TRBV6-6
cdr3_length: 15
d_call: .
clone_size: .
cdr3_nt: TGTGCCAGCAGTTACTCCGGCGGGGGCACCTACGAGCAGTACTTC
cdr3_aa: CASSYSGGGTYEQYF

j_call: TRBJ1-2
v_call: TRBV19
cdr3_length: 14
d_call: .
clone_size: .
cdr3_nt: TGTGCCAGTAGTTCTCCCGGGGGCTTGCCTGGCTACACCTTC
cdr3_aa: CASSSPGGLPGYTF

j_call: TRBJ2-2
v_call: TRBV7-6
cdr3_length: 15
d_call: TRBD2
clone_size: .
cdr3_nt: TGTGCCAGCAGCCGAGCGGGAGGGCCCCCCGGGGAGCTGTTTTTT
cdr3_aa: CASSRAGGPPGELFF